The 2 T cell receptor beta chains given below trace back to one sample, sequenced in a study of T cells in Graves' hyperthyroidism and ophthalmopathy. From RNA transcripts, TCR beta CDR3 regions were amplified. HTBI primers were the set used in a first-round RT-PCR of the TCR CDR3. From the multiplex PCR reads, TCRdb called clonotypes with MiXCR, one entry per CDR3 protein. The data hold about 560,000 distinct CDR3 sequences, with approximately 15% observed a single time. Sequencing was performed on blood. The source of these receptors is a young woman with Graves' hyperthyroidism.

This clonotype was detected ten times or more. The chain combines TRBV20-1 with TRBJ1-5; 7 bases are shared with TRBD1. CDR1 and CDR2 from the germline V gene are DFQATT and SNEGSKA (reference sequence). The CDR3 is made up of 13 amino acids. The V segment lost 6 bases and the J segment 6 bases; nucleotides outside the gene matches: 8. The CDR3 DNA follows: TGCAGTGCCCCTACAGGGGCAACTCAGCCCCAGCATTTT. This translates into CSAPTGATQPQHF.

The genes are TRBV5-4 and TRBJ2-7; tentatively, D is TRBD1 (5 bases). The CDR3 is 14 residues long. The germline V and J ends were trimmed by 4 bases and 6 bases, with 17 bases remaining between them. Per germline, CDR1 SGHNT and CDR2 YYREEE (reference sequence). This chain's CDR3 is CASSPGSVLLEQYF. The CDR3 nucleotides are TGTGCCAGCAGCCCAGGGTCGGTCCTTCTCGAGCAGTACTTC. Together with reference TRBV5-4 and TRBJ2-7, the CDR3 gives the full variable domain: ETGVTQSPTHLIKTRGQQVTLRCSSQSGHNTVSWYQQALGQGPQFIFQYYREEENGRGNFPPRFSGLQFPNYSSELNVNALELDDSALYLCASSPGSVLLEQYFGPGTRLTVT.